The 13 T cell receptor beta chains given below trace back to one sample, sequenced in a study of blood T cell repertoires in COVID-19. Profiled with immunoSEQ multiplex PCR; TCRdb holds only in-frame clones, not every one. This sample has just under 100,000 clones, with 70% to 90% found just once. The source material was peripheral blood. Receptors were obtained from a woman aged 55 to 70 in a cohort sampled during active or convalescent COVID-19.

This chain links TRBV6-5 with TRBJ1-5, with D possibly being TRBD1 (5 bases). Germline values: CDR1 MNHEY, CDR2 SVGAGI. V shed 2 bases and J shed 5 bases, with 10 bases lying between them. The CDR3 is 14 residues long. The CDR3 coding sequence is TGTGCCAGCAGTTACGACGACAGTTATCAGCCCCAGCATTTT. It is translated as CASSYDDSYQPQHF.

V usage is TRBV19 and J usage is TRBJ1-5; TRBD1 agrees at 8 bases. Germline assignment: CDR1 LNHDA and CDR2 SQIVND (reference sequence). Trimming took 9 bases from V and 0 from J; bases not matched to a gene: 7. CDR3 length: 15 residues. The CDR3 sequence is CASQTGAYSNQPQHF. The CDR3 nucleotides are TGTGCCAGCCAGACAGGGGCGTATAGCAATCAGCCCCAGCATTTT.

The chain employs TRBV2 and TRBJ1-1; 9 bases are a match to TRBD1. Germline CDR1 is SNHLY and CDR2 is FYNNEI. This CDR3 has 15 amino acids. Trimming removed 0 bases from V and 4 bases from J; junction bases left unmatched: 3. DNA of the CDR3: TGTGCCAGCAGTGAAGCCGACAGGGGGGGCACTGAAGCTTTCTTT. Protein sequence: CASSEADRGGTEAFF.

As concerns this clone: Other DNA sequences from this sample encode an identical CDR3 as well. The CDR3 region is CASSPTGQPTDTQYF. In DNA, the CDR3 is TGCGCCAGCAGCCCGACTGGACAGCCGACAGATACGCAGTATTTT. The chain couples TRBV5-1 to TRBJ2-3; TRBD1 might be the D (6 bases). The CDR3 extends over 15 amino acids. Germline CDR1 is SGHRS and CDR2 is YFSETQ. V was trimmed by 4 bases and J by 3 bases, leaving 15 bases between them.

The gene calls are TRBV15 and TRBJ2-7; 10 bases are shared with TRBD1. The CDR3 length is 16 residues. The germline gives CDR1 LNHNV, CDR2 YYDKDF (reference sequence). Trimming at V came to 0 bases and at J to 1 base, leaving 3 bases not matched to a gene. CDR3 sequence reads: CATSRDLGQGSYEQYF. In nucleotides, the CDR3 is TGTGCCACCAGCAGAGATTTGGGACAGGGGTCCTACGAGCAGTACTTC.

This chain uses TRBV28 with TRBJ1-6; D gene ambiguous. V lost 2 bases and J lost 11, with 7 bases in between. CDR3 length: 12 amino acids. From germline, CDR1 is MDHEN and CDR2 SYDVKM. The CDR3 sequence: CASSLVGTPLHF. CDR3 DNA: TGTGCCAGCAGTTTAGTGGGCACACCCCTCCACTTT. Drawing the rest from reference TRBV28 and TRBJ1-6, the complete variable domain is DVKVTQSSRYLVKRTGEKVFLECVQDMDHENMFWYRQDPGLGLRLIYFSYDVKMKEKGDIPEGYSVSREKKERFSLILESASTNQTSMYLCASSLVGTPLHFGNGTRLTVT.

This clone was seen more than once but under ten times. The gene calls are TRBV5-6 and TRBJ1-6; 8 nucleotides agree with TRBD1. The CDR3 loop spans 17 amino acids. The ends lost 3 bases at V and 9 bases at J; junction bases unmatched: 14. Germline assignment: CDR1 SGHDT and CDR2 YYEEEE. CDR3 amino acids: CASSSGPDRGFGSPLHF. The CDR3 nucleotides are TGTGCCAGCAGCTCTGGGCCCGACAGGGGATTTGGTTCACCCCTCCACTTT.

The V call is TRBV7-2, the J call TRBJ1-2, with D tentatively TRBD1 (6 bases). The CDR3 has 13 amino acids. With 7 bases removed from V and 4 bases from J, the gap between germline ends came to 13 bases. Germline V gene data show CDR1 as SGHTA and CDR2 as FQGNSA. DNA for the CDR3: TGTGCCAGCACCCCTGGGGGCCTCTATGGCTACACCTTC. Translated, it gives CASTPGGLYGYTF.

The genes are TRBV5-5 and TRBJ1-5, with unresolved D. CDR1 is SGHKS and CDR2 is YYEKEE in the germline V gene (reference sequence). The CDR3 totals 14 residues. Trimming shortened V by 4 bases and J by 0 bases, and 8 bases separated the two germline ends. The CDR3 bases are TGTGCCAGCAGCCCGCGAAATAGCAATCAGCCCCAGCATTTT. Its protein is CASSPRNSNQPQHF.

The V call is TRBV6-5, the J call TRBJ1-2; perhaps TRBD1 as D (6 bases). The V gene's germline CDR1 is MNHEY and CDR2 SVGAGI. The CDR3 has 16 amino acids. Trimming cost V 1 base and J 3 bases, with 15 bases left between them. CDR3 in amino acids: CASSYLGGASDYGYTF. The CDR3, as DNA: TGTGCCAGCAGTTACTTAGGGGGGGCGAGTGACTATGGCTACACCTTC.

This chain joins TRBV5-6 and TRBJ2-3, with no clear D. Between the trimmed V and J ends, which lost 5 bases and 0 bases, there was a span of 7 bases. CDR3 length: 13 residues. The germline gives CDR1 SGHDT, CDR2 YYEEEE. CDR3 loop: CASSVSSTDTQYF. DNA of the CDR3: TGTGCCAGCAGTGTATCGAGCACAGATACGCAGTATTTT. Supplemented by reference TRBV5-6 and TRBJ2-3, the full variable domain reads DAGVTQSPTHLIKTRGQQVTLRCSPKSGHDTVSWYQQALGQGPQFIFQYYEEEERQRGNFPDRFSGHQFPNYSSELNVNALLLGDSALYLCASSVSSTDTQYFGPGTRLTVL.

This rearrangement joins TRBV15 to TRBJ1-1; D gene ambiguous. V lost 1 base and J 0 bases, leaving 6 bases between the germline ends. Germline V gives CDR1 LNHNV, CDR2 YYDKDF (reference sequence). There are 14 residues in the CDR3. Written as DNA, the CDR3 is TGTGCCACCAGCAGAGCCCCGGTGAACACTGAAGCTTTCTTT. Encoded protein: CATSRAPVNTEAFF.

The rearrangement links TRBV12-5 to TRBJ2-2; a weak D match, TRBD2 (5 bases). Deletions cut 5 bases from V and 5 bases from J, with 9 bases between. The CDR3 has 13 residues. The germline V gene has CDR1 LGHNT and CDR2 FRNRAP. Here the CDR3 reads CASGLGETGELFF. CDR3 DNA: TGTGCTAGTGGTCTGGGAGAAACCGGGGAGCTGTTTTTT.